This T cell receptor (beta chain) was recovered during a study of cytomegalovirus exposure and HLA in healthy donors. The study ran its PCR with 60 Vbeta and 13 Jbeta primers. Repertoires were generated with immunoSEQ multiplex PCR, while TCRdb's copy carries only in-frame clones and drops some. Among under 200,000 clones listed, around four fifths were seen once. A remark on this clone: Its antigen is undetermined.

The CDR3 contains 18 residues. CDR1 is SGHRS, CDR2 YFSETQ, per germline. The trim removed 0 bases at V and 2 bases at J, leaving 10 bases unmatched. Study results and limitations: Differences between HLA loci emerged in a later analysis of TCR association rates, with DRB1 most and HLA-C fewest. Across donors, presence/absence analyses took sequencing depth to be roughly uniform. Among TCR beta chains, those listed as cytomegalovirus-associated numbered over 150.

The receptor was isolated from a girl under 10 years old in good health and CMV-seropositive. This sequence joins TRBV5-1 and TRBJ2-3; TRBD1 matches 9 bases. Sequenced sample: PBMCs. In DNA form, the CDR3 reads TGCGCCAGCAGCTTGGCGTCCCGGACAGGGGATTCCACAGATACGCAGTATTTT. Encoded protein: CASSLASRTGDSTDTQYF. The variable domain in full, completed from reference TRBV5-1 and TRBJ2-3, reads KAGVTQTPRYLIKTRGQQVTLSCSPISGHRSVSWYQQTPGQGLQFLFEYFSETQRNKGNFPGRFSGRQFSNSRSEMNVSTLELGDSALYLCASSLASRTGDSTDTQYFGPGTRLTVL.